The 6 T cell receptor beta chains given below trace back to one sample, sequenced in a study of blood T cell repertoires in COVID-19. Generated by immunoSEQ multiplex PCR, the TCRdb table keeps only in-frame clones and is missing some. The sample lists 250,000 to 350,000 clones; roughly 85% were seen once. Sequenced: peripheral blood. The source of these receptors is a woman in her twenties or thirties with active or convalescent COVID-19.

The chain couples TRBV7-9 to TRBJ2-1, with D unresolved. The CDR3 totals 12 residues. Trimming pared 1 base from V and 10 bases from J, leaving 8 bases between. The germline gives CDR1 SEHNR, CDR2 FQNEAQ (reference sequence). The DNA for the CDR3 is TGTGCCAGCAGCTTAGAAGTGACAGAGCAGTTCTTC. Protein: CASSLEVTEQFF.

With respect to this clone: The junction departs from the called germline gene at one end, perhaps through a read error. The rearrangement uses TRBV7-9 and TRBJ2-7; the D gene is possibly TRBD1 (7 bases). The CDR3 consists of 12 residues. Germline assignment: CDR1 SEHNR and CDR2 FQNEAQ (reference sequence). DNA for the CDR3: TGTGCCAGCAACTACGGCGGGGACAGTTTGACTTTC. Translation gives CASNYGGDSLTF.

V usage is TRBV18 and J usage is TRBJ1-4, with D possibly TRBD1 on 6 matching bases. The ends were cut back, 2 bases at V and 8 bases at J, with 18 bases in the middle. This CDR3 contains 16 residues. Germline V CDR1 and CDR2: KGHSH, LQKENI. The CDR3 nucleotides read TGTGCCAGCTCACCAAACCAGGGGAATGGTCGGGAAAAACTGTTTTTT. Translation: CASSPNQGNGREKLFF.

The chain employs TRBV27 and TRBJ2-4, with 8 bases matching TRBD2. V was pared by 4 bases and J by 1 base, with 0 bases of the junction left unmatched. CDR1 is MNHEY and CDR2 is SMNVEV in the germline V gene (reference sequence). The CDR3 is 14 amino acids. CDR3 DNA: TGTGCCAGCAGTTCTAGCGGGGCCAAAAACATTCAGTACTTC. This codes for CASSSSGAKNIQYF.

This chain links TRBV15 with TRBJ2-7; unclear D gene. This CDR3 is built from 13 residues. Per germline, CDR1 LNHNV and CDR2 YYDKDF (reference sequence). The V end was cut by 3 bases, the J end by 3 bases, with 9 bases between. This CDR3 is CATSSLSSYEQYF. CDR3 DNA: TGTGCCACCAGCAGCTTATCTAGCTACGAGCAGTACTTC.

The rearrangement links TRBV29-1 to TRBJ1-1; D not certain. The CDR3 runs to 14 residues. V dropped 2 bases and J dropped 1 base, with 11 bases sitting between them. Germline V gene lookup returns CDR1 SQVTM and CDR2 ANQGSEA. The CDR3: CSVERPPGNTEAFF. CDR3 bases: TGCAGCGTTGAAAGGCCCCCAGGGAACACTGAAGCTTTCTTT.